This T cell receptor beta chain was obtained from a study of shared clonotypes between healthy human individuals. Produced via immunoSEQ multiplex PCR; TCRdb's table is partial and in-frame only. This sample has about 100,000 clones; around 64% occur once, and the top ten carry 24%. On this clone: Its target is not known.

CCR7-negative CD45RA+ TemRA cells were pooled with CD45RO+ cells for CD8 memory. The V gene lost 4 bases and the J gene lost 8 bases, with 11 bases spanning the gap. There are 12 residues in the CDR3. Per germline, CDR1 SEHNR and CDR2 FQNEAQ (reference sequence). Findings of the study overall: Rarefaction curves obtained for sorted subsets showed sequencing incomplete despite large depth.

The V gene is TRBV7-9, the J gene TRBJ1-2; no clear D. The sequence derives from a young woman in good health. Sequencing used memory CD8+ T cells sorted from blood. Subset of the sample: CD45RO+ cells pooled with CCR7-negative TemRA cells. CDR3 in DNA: TGTGCCAGCAGCTCTAGGGAGTACGGCTACACCTTC. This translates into CASSSREYGYTF.